A selection of T cell receptor beta chains follows, all from one sample in a study of T cells in Graves' hyperthyroidism and ophthalmopathy. Via MiXCR, TCRdb re-called the multiplex PCR reads, giving one row per CDR3 protein. Among about 840,000 distinct CDR3 sequences, 38% were seen once, and the ten largest hold around 10%. Material for sequencing was blood. These receptors were obtained from a man aged 18-30 years with Graves' hyperthyroidism. Each CDR3 is given with its conserved first and last residue. The order of the fields is CDR3 length, V gene, clone size, D gene, J gene, CDR3 protein, CDR3 DNA. D genes are given only for firm matches. The size field is filled for only some rows; it gives once, few, many or a size class.

CDR3 length: 17; V gene: TRBV29-1; clone size: many; D gene: TRBD1; J gene: TRBJ2-7; CDR3 protein: CSVESPPGTGTPYEQYF; CDR3 DNA: TGCAGCGTTGAATCTCCTCCCGGGACAGGGACACCCTACGAGCAGTACTTC
CDR3 length: 15; V gene: TRBV20-1; clone size: .; D gene: TRBD2; J gene: TRBJ2-7; CDR3 protein: CSAQGLAGGSYEQYF; CDR3 DNA: TGCAGTGCCCAAGGACTAGCGGGAGGTTCCTACGAGCAGTACTTC
CDR3 length: 16; V gene: TRBV14; clone size: .; D gene: TRBD2; J gene: TRBJ2-2; CDR3 protein: CASSQIGGARTGELFF; CDR3 DNA: TGTGCCAGCAGCCAAATCGGGGGGGCTCGTACCGGGGAGCTGTTTTTT
CDR3 length: 15; V gene: TRBV5-1; clone size: few; D gene: .; J gene: TRBJ1-1; CDR3 protein: CASSLEGISHTEAFF; CDR3 DNA: TGCGCCAGCAGCTTGGAGGGGATTTCCCACACTGAAGCTTTCTTT
CDR3 length: 15; V gene: TRBV15; clone size: .; D gene: .; J gene: TRBJ1-5; CDR3 protein: CATSTPSGARQPQHF; CDR3 DNA: TGTGCCACCAGCACGCCTTCGGGGGCTCGACAGCCCCAGCATTTT
CDR3 length: 16; V gene: TRBV6-1; clone size: .; D gene: .; J gene: TRBJ1-6; CDR3 protein: CASTMRWGAGISPLHF; CDR3 DNA: TGTGCCAGCACCATGAGATGGGGAGCTGGGATTTCACCCCTCCACTTT
CDR3 length: 12; V gene: TRBV2; clone size: many; D gene: .; J gene: TRBJ2-2; CDR3 protein: CASIGAEGELFF; CDR3 DNA: TGTGCCAGCATCGGGGCGGAGGGGGAGCTGTTTTTT
CDR3 length: 18; V gene: TRBV7-2; clone size: .; D gene: .; J gene: TRBJ2-7; CDR3 protein: CASSLALAGSPLSYEQYF; CDR3 DNA: TGTGCCAGCAGCTTAGCGCTGGCAGGGAGCCCCCTCTCCTACGAGCAGTACTTC
CDR3 length: 14; V gene: TRBV4-2; clone size: few; D gene: .; J gene: TRBJ2-7; CDR3 protein: CASSQDGSLNEQYF; CDR3 DNA: TGTGCCAGCAGCCAAGATGGCAGTCTGAACGAGCAGTACTTC
CDR3 length: 12; V gene: TRBV29-1; clone size: many; D gene: .; J gene: TRBJ2-5; CDR3 protein: CSVVRLAETQYF; CDR3 DNA: TGCAGCGTTGTGAGGCTCGCGGAGACCCAGTACTTC
CDR3 length: 14; V gene: TRBV7-9; clone size: many; D gene: TRBD1; J gene: TRBJ1-5; CDR3 protein: CASSLEGARQPQHF; CDR3 DNA: TGTGCCAGCAGCTTAGAGGGGGCGAGGCAGCCCCAGCATTTT
CDR3 length: 14; V gene: TRBV7-2; clone size: few; D gene: TRBD2; J gene: TRBJ2-7; CDR3 protein: CASSLDGRASEQYF; CDR3 DNA: TGTGCCAGCAGCTTAGACGGGAGGGCCTCGGAGCAGTACTTC
CDR3 length: 12; V gene: TRBV7-9; clone size: once; D gene: TRBD1; J gene: TRBJ2-7; CDR3 protein: CASSKGANEQYF; CDR3 DNA: TGTGCCAGCAGTAAGGGGGCGAACGAGCAGTACTTC
CDR3 length: 16; V gene: TRBV12-3/TRBV12-4; clone size: .; D gene: TRBD2; J gene: TRBJ2-2; CDR3 protein: CASSSQGSGATGELFF; CDR3 DNA: TGTGCCAGCAGTTCCCAGGGTAGCGGGGCGACCGGGGAGCTGTTTTTT
CDR3 length: 15; V gene: TRBV19; clone size: many; D gene: .; J gene: TRBJ1-3; CDR3 protein: CASTVDVNSGNTIYF; CDR3 DNA: TGTGCCAGTACCGTCGACGTAAACTCTGGAAACACCATATATTTT